This T cell receptor beta chain was observed in a study of blood T cell repertoires in COVID-19. At the level of the study: Sample material is recorded as cDNA or gDNA derived from T cells, B-cell-depleted T cells, or PBMCs.

This CDR3 is built from 15 residues. The germline gives CDR1 GTSNPN, CDR2 SVGIG (reference sequence). Trimming removed 4 bases at V and 3 bases at J, with 15 bases between. Authors' data handling: Amplification of reference gene primers provided the estimated nucleated cell counts. TCRdb's table, derived via immunoSEQ multiplex PCR, lists solely in-frame clones and lacks some. V and J calls and clone size come straight from that table; D and trimming were deduced from the DNA. The sample consists of some 150,000 clones, 80% to 90% of them appearing once. Seattle patients were enrolled while actively infected and followed longitudinally.

Sample: peripheral blood. The TCR comes from a woman aged 60-70 years with COVID-19, enrolled during active disease. V is TRBV30 and J is TRBJ2-2, with D possibly matching TRBD1 (6 bases). CDR3 nucleotide sequence: TGTGCCTGGAATTTGATCAGGGGAGACACCGGGGAGCTGTTTTTT. Its translation is CAWNLIRGDTGELFF.